Listed here are 23 T cell receptor beta chains from one sample, sequenced in a study of post-analysis software for immune sequencing data. Findings and caveats of the study: With TRBV5-6, TRBV5-1 and TRBV20-1 included, about five TRBV segments were more frequent in patients than in controls.

The library was made from cDNA and included unique molecular identifiers. MiXCR, run by TCRdb on the PCR reads, gives a single entry per CDR3 protein. The table has hundreds of thousands of distinct CDR3 sequences, about 40% seen once; the top ten hold under 5.5%. Antigen specificity for these receptors is unknown. Sequencing was carried out using blood. The receptors originated from a girl aged 10 to 17 with multiple sclerosis.

This clonotype was recorded many times. J is TRBJ1-2 and V is TRBV12-3 or TRBV12-4; D might be TRBD1 (5 bases). The length of the CDR3 is 15 residues. V gave up 7 bases and J gave up 1 base, with 16 bases separating them. CDR3 region: CASTSEVQGNYGYTF. The DNA of the CDR3 is TGTGCCAGCACCTCGGAGGTTCAGGGTAACTATGGCTACACCTTC.

The sample holds one count of this clonotype. V is TRBV12-3 or TRBV12-4 and J is TRBJ2-1; the D gene is possibly TRBD1 (6 bases). V was clipped by 5 bases and J by 10 bases, with 15 bases between them. The CDR3 has 13 amino acids. In nucleotides, the CDR3 is TGTGCCAGCAGTATAGACAGGTCGGGGGAGCAGTTCTTC. It yields the protein CASSIDRSGEQFF.

Many counts were recorded for this clonotype. The genes are TRBV6-5 and TRBJ2-3, with D maybe TRBD1 (6 bases). This CDR3 is 14 amino acids long. The V gene's germline CDR1 is MNHEY and CDR2 SVGAGI. V lost 5 bases and J 4 bases, leaving 13 bases between the germline ends. CDR3 nucleotides: TGTGCCAGCAGTCGAGGACAGCGCGCAGATACGCAGTATTTT. This encodes CASSRGQRADTQYF.

The rearrangement uses TRBV20-1 and TRBJ1-1; unclear D gene. The CDR3 spans 13 residues. Trimming removed 6 bases from V and 1 base from J, with 12 bases in between. Germline V CDR1 and CDR2: DFQATT, SNEGSKA (reference sequence). The CDR3 DNA is TGCAGTGCCCGAAGCGGACGGAACACTGAAGCTTTCTTT. Protein sequence: CSARSGRNTEAFF.

This clonotype was picked up many times. This rearrangement joins TRBV12-3 or TRBV12-4 to TRBJ2-1, with D perhaps matching TRBD2 (6 bases). This CDR3 contains 15 residues. V gave up 6 bases and J gave up 2 bases, with 14 bases separating them. The CDR3 region has the DNA TGTGCCAGCAGACCCGCGGGGCTGCCCTACAATGAGCAGTTCTTC. This sequence encodes CASRPAGLPYNEQFF.

A remark on this clonotype: It may be a read error: a sequence one base away is much more abundant. The rearrangement joins TRBV7-9 to TRBJ1-1; D uncertain. CDR3 length: 14 residues. The germline CDR1 and CDR2 sequences are SEHNR and FQNEAQ (reference sequence). The CDR3 spells CVSSPGLGNTEAFF. The CDR3 DNA reads TGTGTCAGCAGCCCCGGGTTGGGGAACACTGAAGCTTTCTTT.

This chain joins TRBV5-1 and TRBJ2-3; D gene unclear. In germline, CDR1 is SGHRS, CDR2 YFSETQ. V lost 0 bases and J lost 5, with 10 bases in between. The length of the CDR3 is 14 residues. CDR3 amino acids: CASSLALARDTQYF. The DNA for the CDR3 is TGCGCCAGCAGCTTGGCTCTGGCGAGAGATACGCAGTATTTT.

In its sample, this clonotype was seen many times. The chain is built from TRBV5-1 and TRBJ2-1; D may be TRBD1 (7 bases). This CDR3 spans 14 amino acids. Trimming cost V 2 bases and J 6 bases, with 12 bases left between them. CDR1 and CDR2 from the germline V gene are SGHRS and YFSETQ. The CDR3 spells CASSFPQGGNEQFF. The CDR3 DNA is TGCGCCAGCAGCTTCCCCCAGGGGGGCAATGAGCAGTTCTTC.

In its sample, this clonotype was seen once. A read error is possible here, since a much larger clone lies one base away. The V and J genes are TRBV7-2 and TRBJ2-1; 13 bases agree with TRBD2. Germline loops: CDR1 SGHTA, CDR2 FQGNSA. The CDR3 sequence is 18 residues long. The CDR3 protein is CVSSLVLAGGSSYNEQFF. The CDR3 bases are TGTGTCAGCAGCTTAGTACTAGCGGGGGGGAGCTCCTACAATGAGCAGTTCTTC.

This clonotype was picked up many times. The genes are TRBV28 and TRBJ2-7, with 10 bases fitting TRBD2. Unmatched junction bases numbered 3, after V lost 4 bases and J lost 6 bases. Germline lookup yields CDR1 MDHEN and CDR2 SYDVKM. This CDR3 is built from 13 residues. The CDR3 DNA reads as TGTGCCAGCAGTTCTGCTAGCGGGGGCGAGCAGTACTTC. Residues: CASSSASGGEQYF.

V usage is TRBV12-3 or TRBV12-4 and J usage is TRBJ2-5; the match to TRBD1 covers 10 bases. Near its end, the DNA agrees better with TRBJ2-7, so the J call may be wrong. The CDR3 consists of 15 residues. The CDR3 nucleotides are TGTGCCAGCAGTTCCCCGGGACAGGGGTTTAACGAGCAGTACTTC. Translated: CASSSPGQGFNEQYF.

In the case of this clonotype: A clone one base away is much larger, so this may be a read error. The chain joins TRBV5-1 to TRBJ2-1; 9 bases map to TRBD1. Germline V gives CDR1 SGHRS, CDR2 YFSETQ. This CDR3 contains 15 residues. CDR3 nucleotides: TGCGCCAGCAGCGTCAGAGGGACAGGGAATAATGGGCAGTTCTTC. It yields the protein CASSVRGTGNNGQFF.

With regard to this clonotype: This may arise from a read error, as a much more abundant clone is one base away. This chain uses TRBV4-1 with TRBJ2-7, with D perhaps TRBD1 (5 bases). Germline V gene lookup returns CDR1 MGHRA and CDR2 YSYEKL. The CDR3 sequence is 15 residues long. CDR3 nucleotide sequence: TGCGCCAGCAGCCAAGGAGGAACAGGAACTTACGTGCAGTACTTC. Its protein product is CASSQGGTGTYVQYF.

Concerning this clonotype: Being one base from a much bigger clone, this may be a read error. The CDR3 loop is CALMQGPSGADVLTF. The CDR3 nucleotides read TGTGCCCTTATGCAGGGACCCTCTGGGGCCGACGTCCTGACTTTC. The J gene is TRBJ2-6, the V gene TRBV6-1, with D tentatively TRBD1 or TRBD2 (5 bases each). This CDR3 has 15 residues. Germline V gene lookup returns CDR1 MNHNS and CDR2 SASEGT.

This clonotype was detected ten times or more. V gene TRBV20-1 combines with J gene TRBJ1-1, with D unresolved. V was clipped by 0 bases and J by 1 base, with 15 bases between them. CDR1 is DFQATT and CDR2 is SNEGSKA in the germline V gene (reference sequence). The length of the CDR3 is 16 residues. The CDR3 bases are TGCAGTGCTAGAGATGGCTCCGCCGCACAGAACACTGAAGCTTTCTTT. Translated: CSARDGSAAQNTEAFF.

This clonotype showed up many times. V is TRBV3-1 and J is TRBJ2-3, with D hard to call. V gave up 2 bases and J gave up 0 bases, with 12 bases separating them. Germline V gene data show CDR1 as LGHDT and CDR2 as YNNKEL (reference sequence). The CDR3 length is 16 residues. The chain's CDR3 is CASSQRVTTSTDTQYF. The DNA for the CDR3 is TGTGCCAGCAGCCAACGCGTGACCACAAGCACAGATACGCAGTATTTT.

The sample holds a few counts of this clonotype. The chain joins TRBV10-3 to TRBJ2-1; perhaps TRBD2 as D (6 bases). CDR1 is ENHRY and CDR2 is SYGVKD in the germline V gene. The CDR3 extends over 16 amino acids. The V end lost 10 bases, the J end lost 7 bases, and 26 bases lay between the germline ends. In DNA, the CDR3 is TGTGCCAACCCCGCATTGTCGAAACATGGAGGGAATGAGCAGTTCTTC. This gives the protein CANPALSKHGGNEQFF.

This clonotype was seen ten or more times. This chain connects TRBV29-1 to TRBJ2-3, with D perhaps TRBD1 (5 bases). Germline V gene data show CDR1 as SQVTM and CDR2 as ANQGSEA. Trimming left V 2 bases short and J 2 bases short, with 8 bases between. This CDR3 spans 13 amino acids. CDR3 coding DNA: TGCAGCGTTGAACAGGGCGACACAGATACGCAGTATTTT. It yields the protein CSVEQGDTDTQYF.

This clonotype was counted ten times or more. V is TRBV4-1 and J is TRBJ2-3, with 8 nucleotides matching TRBD2. In germline, CDR1 is MGHRA, CDR2 YSYEKL. Trimming took 1 base from V and 1 from J; bases not matched to a gene: 4. CDR3 size: 16 residues. The CDR3 DNA reads as TGCGCCAGCAGCCAAGGTCCGGGGGGGCGCACAGATACGCAGTATTTT. Translating gives CASSQGPGGRTDTQYF.

About this clonotype itself: This may be a read error: a much more frequent sequence differs by one nucleotide. The CDR3 does not close with the conserved phenylalanine or tryptophan, likely indicating a read error. This chain links TRBV18 with TRBJ2-1; 10 bases line up with TRBD1. Trimming took 1 base from V and 9 from J; bases not matched to a gene: 3. CDR1 and CDR2 from the germline V gene are KGHSH and LQKENI. CDR3 length: 14 residues. The CDR3 DNA is TGTGCCAGCTCACCACGACAGGGGGCAGGTGAGCAGTTCGTC. It translates to CASSPRQGAGEQFV.

This clonotype was seen ten or more times. The chain combines TRBV12-3 or TRBV12-4 with TRBJ2-7, with D possibly being TRBD1 or TRBD2 (5 bases each). V was cut by 6 bases and J by 0 bases, with 9 bases left in between. The CDR3 length is 13 residues. Written as DNA, the CDR3 is TGTGCCAGCAGCCGGGGCTTCTCCTACGAGCAGTACTTC. Translation gives CASSRGFSYEQYF.

V usage is TRBV4-1 and J usage is TRBJ1-2; D may be TRBD1 (6 bases). CDR1 MGHRA and CDR2 YSYEKL come from the germline V gene. The CDR3 has 15 amino acids. V was shortened by 1 base and J by 2 bases, with 11 bases between the two germline ends. DNA for the CDR3: TGCGCCAGCAGCCAAGTTTATCAGGGGAACTATGGCTACACCTTC. It specifies CASSQVYQGNYGYTF.

This clonotype appeared many times. The V and J genes are TRBV29-1 and TRBJ2-1, with a weak D call TRBD2 (6 bases). The CDR3 contains 15 residues. Trimming stripped 3 bases from V and 0 bases from J, with 12 bases between. The germline CDR1 and CDR2 sequences are SQVTM and ANQGSEA. The CDR3 protein is CSVEAGLHSYNEQFF. The DNA of the CDR3 is TGCAGCGTTGAGGCGGGACTCCACTCCTACAATGAGCAGTTCTTC.